This TCR beta chain emerged from a study of T cells in Graves' hyperthyroidism and ophthalmopathy. Study-wide results and caveats: Model output signaled ophthalmopathy a median around 5.9 months ahead of onset. Ophthalmopathy could be told apart from stable hyperthyroidism with a 13 V-J model.

Trimming pared 5 bases from V and 7 bases from J, leaving 14 bases between. The CDR3 has 14 amino acids. From RNA transcripts, TCR beta CDR3 regions were amplified. HTBI primers were used for first-round RT-PCR of the TCR CDR3. TCRdb reprocessed the multiplex PCR reads with MiXCR, giving one entry per CDR3 protein. The table includes about 290,000 distinct CDR3 sequences, about 14% detected once. Details on this clonotype: What it binds is not known.

J is TRBJ1-4 and V is TRBV12-3 or TRBV12-4; D may be TRBD1 (6 bases). Sequencing was done on a sample of blood. The sequence was obtained from a woman younger than 45 with Graves' hyperthyroidism that later progressed to Graves' ophthalmopathy. The chain's CDR3 is CASSGQPAGEKLFF. The CDR3 nucleotides read TGTGCCAGCAGTGGACAGCCCGCAGGTGAAAAACTGTTTTTT.